This TCR beta chain was sequenced during a study of cytomegalovirus exposure and HLA in healthy donors. The donors were members of the validation cohort comprising about 120 subjects, separate from the approximately 670-subject first cohort. V dropped 1 base and J dropped 7 bases, with 14 bases sitting between them. This CDR3 has 14 residues. Germline V gene data show CDR1 as SGHRS and CDR2 as YFSETQ. TCRdb's table, derived via immunoSEQ multiplex PCR, lists solely in-frame clones and lacks some. The sample has 200,000 to 300,000 clones, less than 95% seen once. This clone was counted a few times. The rearrangement joins TRBV5-1 to TRBJ1-2, with D uncertain. The source material was PBMCs. This clonotype was obtained from a woman aged 30 to 39 in good health and CMV-seronegative. The CDR3, as DNA: TGCGCCAGCAGCTTGAGTCCGGGGAGCACTGGCTACACCTTC. Protein sequence: CASSLSPGSTGYTF.